Each of the 22 T cell receptor beta chains below was sequenced from the same sample in a study of blood T cell repertoires in COVID-19. Assay used: immunoSEQ multiplex PCR; TCRdb lists only in-frame clones, some missing. Here the sample spans under 90,000 clones, 70% to 90% being singletons. The material sequenced was peripheral blood. These receptor sequences come from a woman aged 45-65 years with COVID-19, enrolled during active disease.

CDR3 protein: CASSFGTSNSPLHF. The CDR3 DNA follows: TGTGCCAGCAGCTTTGGGACATCTAATTCACCCCTCCACTTT. This chain uses TRBV3-1 (or the pseudogene TRBV3-2) with TRBJ1-6; D possibly corresponds to TRBD1 (6 bases). Germline values: CDR1 LGHDT, CDR2 YNNKEL (reference sequence). This CDR3 has 14 amino acids. The V end was cut by 5 bases, the J end by 6 bases, with 11 bases between.

The chain has TRBV3-1 (or the pseudogene TRBV3-2) and TRBJ2-7; 13 bases are shared with TRBD2. The CDR3 has 16 residues. The J segment lost 6 bases and the V segment lost 1 base, leaving 6 bases of the junction unmatched. The V gene's germline CDR1 is LGHDT and CDR2 YNNKEL (reference sequence). The CDR3 loop is CASSQGTSGSTREQYF. In nucleotides, the CDR3 is TGTGCCAGCAGCCAAGGGACTAGCGGGAGCACTCGCGAGCAGTACTTC.

The chain links TRBV28 to TRBJ2-7; 7 bases line up with TRBD1. V lost 7 bases, J lost 7 bases, and 4 bases stayed unmatched. The CDR3 has 11 residues. In germline, CDR1 is MDHEN, CDR2 SYDVKM. The DNA for the CDR3 is TGTGCCAGCAACAGGGGTCGGGAGCAGTACTTC. It is translated as CASNRGREQYF.

The gene calls are TRBV28 and TRBJ2-1; 7 nucleotides align to TRBD2. The CDR3 spans 19 residues. CDR1 is MDHEN, CDR2 SYDVKM, per germline. With 6 bases clipped from V and 7 bases from J, the junction kept 24 bases outside the gene matches. CDR3 region: CASSSLPSRGSWVGNEQFF. The DNA for the CDR3 is TGTGCCAGCAGCTCCCTCCCCTCTCGCGGGAGCTGGGTTGGGAATGAGCAGTTCTTC.

The chain couples TRBV5-4 to TRBJ2-7; D possibly corresponds to TRBD2 (6 bases). Germline V gene lookup returns CDR1 SGHNT and CDR2 YYREEE (reference sequence). Trimming stripped 4 bases from V and 3 bases from J, with 11 bases between. The CDR3 spans 13 residues. CDR3 residues: CASSQVGGYEQYF. The CDR3 nucleotides read TGTGCCAGCAGCCAGGTGGGGGGCTACGAGCAGTACTTC.

The V and J genes are TRBV6-5 and TRBJ2-2, with D perhaps TRBD2 (5 bases). Germline loops: CDR1 MNHEY, CDR2 SVGAGI. V was cut by 3 bases and J by 6 bases, with 11 bases left in between. The CDR3 contains 14 residues. The CDR3 spells CASSYPGLAGELFF. CDR3 nucleotide sequence: TGTGCCAGCAGTTATCCCGGACTGGCCGGGGAGCTGTTTTTT.

The V call is TRBV19, the J call TRBJ1-2; TRBD1 agrees at 8 bases. This CDR3 is 15 amino acids long. Germline CDR1 reads LNHDA; CDR2 reads SQIVND (reference sequence). V shed 5 bases, J shed 7 bases, and the junction held 12 bases outside the gene matches. As DNA, the CDR3 is TGTGCCAGTAGTGCATTAGGACAGGGTCCTCCTGGCTACACCTTC. Protein sequence: CASSALGQGPPGYTF.

This sequence joins TRBV6-5 and TRBJ1-1; 9 bases match TRBD1. Germline assignment: CDR1 MNHEY and CDR2 SVGAGI. The CDR3 has 14 residues. V gave up 6 bases and J gave up 7 bases; unmatched junction bases: 9. In nucleotides, the CDR3 is TGTGCCAGCAGACCCGGACAGGGGAGGAGTGAAGCTTTCTTT. This codes for CASRPGQGRSEAFF.

The chain links TRBV21-1 to TRBJ1-4; the D segment call TRBD1 is taken from the table without a DNA check. TRBV21-1 represents a pseudogene. The CDR3 is 17 amino acids. CDR3 DNA sequence: TGTGCCAGCAGCAAAAGGGGGCCCGGGACAGAGTTTGAAAAACTGTTTTTT. Translated: CASSKRGPGTEFEKLFF.

This chain joins TRBV28 and TRBJ2-1; 9 bases align to TRBD1. This CDR3 region has 16 residues. Germline trimming cut 6 bases from V and 4 bases from J; bases unmatched to any gene: 10. In germline, CDR1 is MDHEN, CDR2 SYDVKM. CDR3 sequence reads: CASRRGGQGNYNEQFF. The CDR3 nucleotides read TGTGCCAGCAGACGAGGGGGACAGGGAAATTACAATGAGCAGTTCTTC.

The V call is TRBV4-3, the J call TRBJ2-7; 8 bases line up with TRBD2. Losses at the gene ends were 0 bases for V and 4 bases for J; bases not matched to a gene: 2. The germline gives CDR1 LGHNA, CDR2 YSLEER. The CDR3 is 14 residues long. The CDR3 DNA sequence: TGCGCCAGCAGCCAAGATTCGGGGGGGTACGAGCAGTACTTC. Encoded protein: CASSQDSGGYEQYF.

The CDR3 loop is CASSRGDLYEQYF. In DNA form, the CDR3 reads TGTGCCAGCAGCCGGGGGGATCTCTACGAGCAGTACTTC. The chain recombines TRBV6-5 with TRBJ2-7; 7 nucleotides align to TRBD2. Germline CDR1 MNHEY, CDR2 SVGAGI. The CDR3 extends over 13 amino acids. Trimming cost V 6 bases and J 3 bases; bases outside gene matches: 5.

The chain carries TRBV28 and TRBJ2-7, with 13 bases identical to TRBD2. The CDR3 contains 15 residues. V trimming: 6 bases; J trimming: 0 bases; junction bases outside the gene matches: 2. Germline CDR1 is MDHEN and CDR2 is SYDVKM. The CDR3 reads CASRTSGRFSYEQYF. The CDR3 region has the DNA TGTGCCAGCAGGACTAGCGGGAGGTTCTCCTACGAGCAGTACTTC. Supplemented by reference TRBV28 and TRBJ2-7, the full variable domain reads DVKVTQSSRYLVKRTGEKVFLECVQDMDHENMFWYRQDPGLGLRLIYFSYDVKMKEKGDIPEGYSVSREKKERFSLILESASTNQTSMYLCASRTSGRFSYEQYFGPGTRLTVT.

There are a few counts of this clone. V usage is TRBV5-4 and J usage is TRBJ1-1; 7 bases line up with TRBD1. The J segment lost 2 bases and the V segment lost 2 bases, leaving 6 bases of the junction unmatched. CDR1 is SGHNT, CDR2 YYREEE, per germline (reference sequence). The CDR3 length is 15 residues. DNA for the CDR3: TGTGCCAGCAGCTTCACCGGGACAGCCAACACTGAAGCTTTCTTT. Its translation: CASSFTGTANTEAFF.

The chain employs TRBV15 and TRBJ2-7; TRBD1 is a possible D gene (6 bases). V was pared by 5 bases and J by 0 bases, with 8 bases between. Germline values: CDR1 LNHNV, CDR2 YYDKDF (reference sequence). The CDR3 totals 13 residues. The CDR3 bases are TGTGCCACCAGCCCGGACAGCTCCTACGAGCAGTACTTC. It specifies CATSPDSSYEQYF.

The chain is built from TRBV5-1 and TRBJ2-5, with 8 bases aligning to TRBD1. There are 16 residues in the CDR3. Germline V gene lookup returns CDR1 SGHRS and CDR2 YFSETQ. The ends lost 0 bases at V and 2 bases at J; junction bases unmatched: 6. CDR3 nucleotides: TGCGCCAGCAGCTTGGCCTTAAGGACAGGGCAAGAGACCCAGTACTTC. Amino acid sequence: CASSLALRTGQETQYF.

This chain uses TRBV5-6 with TRBJ2-5; a weak D match, TRBD1 (6 bases). The germline V gene has CDR1 SGHDT and CDR2 YYEEEE. V shed 4 bases and J shed 4 bases, with 17 bases lying between them. The CDR3 has 15 residues. The chain's CDR3 is CASSLQVGAGETQYF. CDR3 DNA sequence: TGTGCCAGCAGCCTCCAGGTGGGGGCGGGAGAGACCCAGTACTTC.

With regard to this clone: Other DNA variants within this sample encode the same CDR3. V is TRBV5-1 and J is TRBJ2-7, with D uncertain. This CDR3 is 13 amino acids long. Germline assignment: CDR1 SGHRS and CDR2 YFSETQ. Trimming shortened V by 0 bases and J by 0 bases, and 4 bases separated the two germline ends. The CDR3 nucleotides are TGCGCCAGCAGCTTGGCCGGCTCCTACGAGCAGTACTTC. The encoded protein is CASSLAGSYEQYF.

V is TRBV2 and J is TRBJ1-5; D might be TRBD1 (6 bases). The V end lost 6 bases, the J end lost 3 bases, and 15 bases lay between the germline ends. The germline CDR1 and CDR2 sequences are SNHLY and FYNNEI. The CDR3 consists of 15 residues. The CDR3 sequence is CASSVTRDNNQPQHF. The CDR3 nucleotides read TGTGCCAGCAGCGTAACCCGGGACAACAATCAGCCCCAGCATTTT.

This chain joins TRBV7-2 and TRBJ1-5; D is uncertain. Germline V gene sequence: CDR1 SGHTA, CDR2 FQGNSA. The CDR3 covers 15 residues. Between the trimmed V and J ends, which lost 1 base and 8 bases, there was a span of 15 bases. The CDR3 nucleotides are TGTGCCAGCAGCTTAGTAGTACGGGAGTTGGAGCCCCAGCATTTT. This codes for CASSLVVRELEPQHF.

This clone was detected only a few times. The chain has TRBV6-5 and TRBJ2-1; 9 bases fit TRBD2. Germline V lookup: CDR1 MNHEY, CDR2 SVGAGI. V was clipped by 8 bases and J by 6 bases; unmatched bases: 11. The CDR3 sequence is 15 residues long. The DNA of the CDR3 is TGTGCCAGCTCGGCGGGAGGGCCGAGGGTCAATGAGCAGTTCTTC. Translation gives CASSAGGPRVNEQFF.

This clone was recorded a few times. The rearrangement uses TRBV15 and TRBJ1-1; the D gene is possibly TRBD1 (6 bases). The CDR3 covers 16 residues. Germline assignment: CDR1 LNHNV and CDR2 YYDKDF (reference sequence). Trimming removed 1 base at V and 4 bases at J, with 16 bases between. CDR3 in amino acids: CATSRVPRTVSTEAFF. The CDR3 nucleotides read TGTGCCACCAGCAGAGTTCCCCGGACAGTGAGCACTGAAGCTTTCTTT.